A single sample gave rise to the 12 T cell receptor beta chains below, sequenced in a study of beta chain features in type 1 diabetes. Sequencing targeted expressed TCRB transcripts, as all isolated RNA had been reverse transcribed. The assay was immunoSEQ multiplex PCR, and TCRdb's table has in-frame clones only and misses some. The table records 220,000 or so clones, about 71% of them present only once. The sequenced sample was naive CD4+ T cells from blood. The source of these receptors is a man under 40 in good health.

The rearrangement joins TRBV29-1 to TRBJ2-1; D call uncertain. From germline, CDR1 is SQVTM and CDR2 ANQGSEA. This CDR3 has 13 residues. V lost 4 bases, J lost 5 bases, and 12 bases lay in between. The chain's CDR3 is CSVGPLWNNEQFF. CDR3 DNA: TGCAGCGTTGGCCCCCTATGGAACAATGAGCAGTTCTTC.

For this clone: The sample has other DNA sequences that encode this CDR3 too. This sequence joins TRBV18 and TRBJ2-5; tentative D call: TRBD2 (6 bases). The length of the CDR3 is 13 residues. Trimming removed 3 bases at V and 1 base at J, with 6 bases between. The V gene's germline CDR1 is KGHSH and CDR2 LQKENI. Written as DNA, the CDR3 is TGTGCCAGCTCACCCGGGGGCCAAGAGACCCAGTACTTC. Translating gives CASSPGGQETQYF.

In DNA form, the CDR3 reads TGTGCCACCAGCAGGGAACCGGGGACTAACATTCAGTACTTC. It yields the protein CATSREPGTNIQYF. V and J are TRBV15 and TRBJ2-4, with D possibly matching TRBD2 (6 bases). The V gene lost 3 bases and the J gene lost 7 bases, with 13 bases spanning the gap. In germline, CDR1 is LNHNV, CDR2 YYDKDF (reference sequence). CDR3 length: 14 residues.

CDR3 residues: CASSEAGDRGKETQYF. For the CDR3, the DNA is TGTGCCAGCAGTGAAGCGGGAGACAGGGGTAAAGAGACCCAGTACTTC. The V call is TRBV2, the J call TRBJ2-5; 8 nucleotides match TRBD1. CDR1 and CDR2 from the germline V gene are SNHLY and FYNNEI. The CDR3 consists of 16 residues. Trimming cost V 0 bases and J 3 bases; bases outside gene matches: 6.

The chain links TRBV6-1 to TRBJ2-4; 9 bases agree with TRBD2. V was clipped by 6 bases and J by 9 bases; unmatched bases: 9. This CDR3 comprises 14 residues. From germline, CDR1 is MNHNS and CDR2 SASEGT. CDR3 nucleotide sequence: TGTGCCAGCAGCCAAGCGGGGGGAGGTCTCATTCAGTACTTC. This sequence encodes CASSQAGGGLIQYF.

The J gene is TRBJ2-7, the V gene TRBV7-2; D is possibly TRBD1 (5 bases). The CDR3 runs to 15 residues. CDR1 and CDR2 from the germline V gene are SGHTA and FQGNSA. Trimming pared 1 base from V and 6 bases from J, leaving 16 bases between. In nucleotides, the CDR3 is TGTGCCAGCAGCTTAGTGTGGGGCACCCCGGGCGAGCAGTACTTC. Its translation is CASSLVWGTPGEQYF. Full variable domain (remainder filled in from reference TRBV7-2 and TRBJ2-7): GAGVSQSPSNKVTEKGKDVELRCDPISGHTALYWYRQSLGQGLEFLIYFQGNSAPDKSGLPSDRFSAERTGGSVSTLTIQRTQQEDSAVYLCASSLVWGTPGEQYFGPGTRLTVT.

In regard to this clone: This specimen includes other DNA sequences encoding the same CDR3. The V call is TRBV20-1, the J call TRBJ2-5; D is unresolved. Trimming removed 3 bases from V and 1 base from J, with 3 bases in between. The germline V gene has CDR1 DFQATT and CDR2 SNEGSKA (reference sequence). The CDR3 sequence is 11 residues long. As DNA, the CDR3 is TGCAGTGCTAGCCGCCAAGAGACCCAGTACTTC. This gives the protein CSASRQETQYF.

The chain has TRBV30 and TRBJ1-1, with D maybe TRBD1 (5 bases). CDR3 length: 13 amino acids. With 5 bases removed from V and 0 bases from J, the gap between germline ends came to 10 bases. The germline gives CDR1 GTSNPN, CDR2 SVGIG (reference sequence). CDR3 in DNA: TGTGCCTGGGGGACTGGGGTGAACACTGAAGCTTTCTTT. Translation gives CAWGTGVNTEAFF.

This clone occurred a few times. The chain has TRBV30 and TRBJ2-2; possible D gene TRBD1, 5 bases. The germline V gene has CDR1 GTSNPN and CDR2 SVGIG (reference sequence). Trimming removed 3 bases from V and 2 bases from J, with 10 bases in between. The CDR3 is made up of 14 amino acids. The CDR3: CAWRDNTNTGELFF. CDR3 nucleotide sequence: TGTGCCTGGAGGGACAACACAAACACCGGGGAGCTGTTTTTT.

This chain joins TRBV29-1 and TRBJ2-3, with a possible D match to TRBD2 (6 bases). The CDR3 has 15 amino acids. Trimming shortened V by 6 bases and J by 0 bases, and 16 bases separated the two germline ends. Per germline, CDR1 SQVTM and CDR2 ANQGSEA. In DNA form, the CDR3 reads TGCAGCGTCCTATTAATGGCGGGAAGCACAGATACGCAGTATTTT. It translates to CSVLLMAGSTDTQYF.

V is TRBV9 and J is TRBJ1-1, with 10 bases lining up with TRBD1. V was clipped by 0 bases and J by 6 bases; unmatched bases: 2. Germline CDR1 and CDR2: SGDLS and YYNGEE. The CDR3 loop spans 14 amino acids. CDR3 protein: CASSVGQGAAEAFF. In nucleotides, the CDR3 is TGTGCCAGCAGCGTAGGACAGGGGGCCGCTGAAGCTTTCTTT.

The gene calls are TRBV6-5 and TRBJ2-3, with 8 bases lining up with TRBD2. Germline loops: CDR1 MNHEY, CDR2 SVGAGI. The trim removed 8 bases at V and 4 bases at J, leaving 11 bases unmatched. CDR3 length: 15 residues. The DNA for the CDR3 is TGTGCCAGCCAAAGGGGCGGGAGGATGTCAGATACGCAGTATTTT. This encodes CASQRGGRMSDTQYF.